These T cell receptor beta chains were read from a single sample in a study of blood T cell repertoires in COVID-19. The assay was immunoSEQ multiplex PCR, and TCRdb's table has in-frame clones only and misses some. The repertoire has roughly 310,000 clones, roughly 90% of them found once; the top ten carry 4%. The sample comprised peripheral blood. The source is a woman between 45 and 65 years old with active or convalescent COVID-19. Each CDR3 is given with its conserved first and last residue. The order of the fields is V gene, D gene, J gene, clone size, CDR3 protein, CDR3 DNA. A D gene is named only where the DNA matches it firmly. Clone size is given for some rows only: seen once, a few or many times, or a class if the clone is expanded.

v_call: TRBV30
d_call: -
j_call: TRBJ2-7
clone_size: -
cdr3_aa: CAWSVAAGVDEQYF
cdr3_nt: TGTGCCTGGAGTGTGGCGGCAGGGGTGGACGAGCAGTACTTC

v_call: TRBV4-2
d_call: -
j_call: TRBJ1-5
clone_size: -
cdr3_aa: CASSQESGGRGRQPQHF
cdr3_nt: TGTGCCAGCAGCCAAGAATCTGGTGGGAGAGGCCGCCAGCCCCAGCATTTT

v_call: TRBV7-3
d_call: TRBD1
j_call: TRBJ2-2
clone_size: -
cdr3_aa: CASSLGWDRVNTGELFF
cdr3_nt: TGTGCCAGCAGCTTAGGGTGGGACAGGGTGAACACCGGGGAGCTGTTTTTT

v_call: TRBV7-9
d_call: -
j_call: TRBJ2-7
clone_size: -
cdr3_aa: CASSLEGQRWEQYF
cdr3_nt: TGTGCCAGCAGCTTAGAAGGACAACGTTGGGAGCAGTACTTC

v_call: TRBV5-1
d_call: TRBD2
j_call: TRBJ2-1
clone_size: once
cdr3_aa: CASSLVPSGSNEQFF
cdr3_nt: TGCGCCAGCAGCTTGGTTCCTAGCGGCTCCAATGAGCAGTTCTTC

v_call: TRBV11-2
d_call: -
j_call: TRBJ2-1
clone_size: -
cdr3_aa: CASSLGSSYNEQFF
cdr3_nt: TGTGCCAGCAGCTTAGGGAGCTCCTACAATGAGCAGTTCTTC

v_call: TRBV12-5
d_call: TRBD2
j_call: TRBJ2-3
clone_size: -
cdr3_aa: CASAYGLASTDTQYF
cdr3_nt: TGTGCTAGTGCCTACGGACTAGCTAGCACAGATACGCAGTATTTT

v_call: TRBV5-4
d_call: -
j_call: TRBJ2-7
clone_size: -
cdr3_aa: CASSLPSSYEQYF
cdr3_nt: TGTGCCAGCAGCTTACCCAGCTCCTACGAGCAGTACTTC

v_call: TRBV30
d_call: -
j_call: TRBJ2-3
clone_size: -
cdr3_aa: CAWRGGDTQYF
cdr3_nt: TGTGCCTGGAGGGGCGGGGATACGCAGTATTTT

v_call: TRBV28
d_call: -
j_call: TRBJ2-3
clone_size: -
cdr3_aa: CASSPGTTDTQYF
cdr3_nt: TGTGCCAGCAGTCCCGGGACTACAGATACGCAGTATTTT

v_call: TRBV25-1
d_call: TRBD1
j_call: TRBJ1-5
clone_size: -
cdr3_aa: CASSDRGNQPQHF
cdr3_nt: TGTGCCAGCAGCGACAGGGGCAATCAGCCCCAGCATTTT

v_call: TRBV7-2
d_call: -
j_call: TRBJ2-5
clone_size: -
cdr3_aa: CASSLAWAGAETQYF
cdr3_nt: TGTGCCAGCAGCTTAGCGTGGGCAGGGGCGGAGACCCAGTACTTC

v_call: TRBV5-1
d_call: -
j_call: TRBJ1-1
clone_size: once
cdr3_aa: CASSLQSHIMNTEAFF
cdr3_nt: TGCGCCAGCAGCTTGCAAAGCCATATCATGAACACTGAAGCTTTCTTT

v_call: TRBV5-1
d_call: -
j_call: TRBJ2-7
clone_size: -
cdr3_aa: CASTDTGTNSYEQYF
cdr3_nt: TGCGCCAGCACAGATACCGGGACAAACTCCTACGAGCAGTACTTC

v_call: TRBV29-1
d_call: TRBD2
j_call: TRBJ2-1
clone_size: few
cdr3_aa: CSVEVEGLADYNEQFF
cdr3_nt: TGCAGCGTTGAAGTCGAGGGACTAGCGGATTACAATGAGCAGTTCTTC

v_call: TRBV6-6
d_call: -
j_call: TRBJ1-1
clone_size: -
cdr3_aa: CASLRRLGTEAFF
cdr3_nt: TGTGCCAGCCTCCGCAGGCTGGGCACTGAAGCTTTCTTT

v_call: TRBV5-1
d_call: -
j_call: TRBJ1-2
clone_size: -
cdr3_aa: CASSLDGGNYGYTF
cdr3_nt: TGCGCCAGCAGCTTGGATGGGGGGAACTATGGCTACACCTTC

v_call: TRBV7-9
d_call: -
j_call: TRBJ2-5
clone_size: -
cdr3_aa: CASSFGGGETQYF
cdr3_nt: TGTGCCAGCAGCTTCGGCGGAGGAGAGACCCAGTACTTC

v_call: TRBV5-5
d_call: -
j_call: TRBJ1-5
clone_size: -
cdr3_aa: CASSVTDYQPQHF
cdr3_nt: TGTGCCAGCAGCGTTACAGATTATCAGCCCCAGCATTTT

v_call: TRBV28
d_call: -
j_call: TRBJ1-1
clone_size: -
cdr3_aa: CASSSLPEGWTEAFF
cdr3_nt: TGTGCCAGCAGTTCCCTCCCGGAGGGTTGGACTGAAGCTTTCTTT

v_call: TRBV7-3
d_call: TRBD2
j_call: TRBJ2-3
clone_size: -
cdr3_aa: CASSFVAGSTDTQYF
cdr3_nt: TGTGCCAGCAGCTTTGTAGCGGGAAGCACAGATACGCAGTATTTT